Sequencing of this T cell receptor (beta chain) was carried out in a study of blood T cell repertoires in COVID-19. Overall study: COVID-19 samples, acute and convalescent, were from the United States, Italy and Spain. PBMCs, B-cell-depleted T cells, or T cells were the source of the cDNA or gDNA that made up the material.

In the original processing: The assay estimated nucleated cells by amplifying reference gene primers. Here immunoSEQ multiplex PCR was the method, and the copy in TCRdb shows in-frame clones only, minus some. For V, J and clone size, that table is used; D and trimming come from the DNA. Of some 170,000 clones in the sample, approximately 80% are singletons; the top ten hold nearly 15%. Resolution of symptoms, clearance, or two negative PCRs was present in recovered Cohort 3 donors. CDR3 length: 14 amino acids. The ends were cut back, 8 bases at V and 4 bases at J, with 18 bases in the middle. CDR1 is GTSNPN, CDR2 SVGIG, per germline (reference sequence).

The source of this sequence is a man aged 50 to 60 who had recovered from COVID-19. Material for sequencing was PBMCs or T cells enriched from blood (not recorded which). The chain joins TRBV30 to TRBJ2-1; maybe TRBD1 (5 bases). CDR3 region: CALDGAVSYNEQFF. CDR3 nucleotides: TGTGCCCTCGATGGGGCTGTCTCATACAATGAGCAGTTCTTC.